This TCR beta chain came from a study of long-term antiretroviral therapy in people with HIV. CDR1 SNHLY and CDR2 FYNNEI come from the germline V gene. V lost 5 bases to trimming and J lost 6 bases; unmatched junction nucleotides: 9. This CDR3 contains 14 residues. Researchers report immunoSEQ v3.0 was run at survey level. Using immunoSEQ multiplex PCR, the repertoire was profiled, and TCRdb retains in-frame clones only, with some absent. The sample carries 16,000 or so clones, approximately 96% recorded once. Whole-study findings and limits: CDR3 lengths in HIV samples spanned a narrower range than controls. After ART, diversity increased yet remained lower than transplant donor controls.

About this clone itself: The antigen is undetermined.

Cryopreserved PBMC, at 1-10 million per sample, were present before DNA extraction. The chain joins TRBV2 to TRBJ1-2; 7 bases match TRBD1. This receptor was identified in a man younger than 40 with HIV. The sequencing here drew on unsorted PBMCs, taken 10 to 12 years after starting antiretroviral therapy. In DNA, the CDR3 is TGTGCCAGCAGTTCCGTAACAGGGGTGGATGGCTACACCTTC. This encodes CASSSVTGVDGYTF.